The 2 T cell receptor beta chains below were found in one sample sequenced in a study of patients and donors after allogeneic stem cell transplantation. In TCRdb, the RT-PCR reads were re-called with MiXCR into one record per CDR3 protein. The sample lists 100,000 to 120,000 distinct CDR3 sequences; around 35% were seen once. The sample comprised blood, either unsorted or a sorted T cell fraction (not recorded which). The receptors were sampled from a human donor who was either an allogeneic HSCT recipient or a stem cell or donor lymphocyte infusion donor (not recorded which). It is not recorded whose cells these are; they may come from a transplant donor.

As regards this clonotype: Here the CDR3 omits its conserved ending phenylalanine or tryptophan, so a read error is the likely source. The chain carries TRBV12-3 or TRBV12-4 and TRBJ1-1; 12 bases line up with TRBD1. V lost 3 bases and J lost 7; bases outside the gene matches: 3. This CDR3 comprises 14 residues. The CDR3 DNA sequence: TGTGCCAGCAGTTTGGGACAGGGGGCAAATGAAGCTTTCTTG. Its translation is CASSLGQGANEAFL.

The genes are TRBV28 and TRBJ2-7; unclear D gene. Between the trimmed V and J ends, which lost 6 bases and 5 bases, there was a span of 14 bases. Germline CDR1 MDHEN, CDR2 SYDVKM. CDR3 size: 13 residues. The CDR3 spells CASRARFLDEQYF. The CDR3 DNA reads as TGTGCCAGCAGGGCTAGGTTTCTCGACGAGCAGTACTTC.